These 20 T cell receptor beta chains share one sample of origin, sequenced in a study of T cells after yellow fever vaccination. A single record per CDR3 protein comes from TCRdb applying MiXCR to the 5' RACE reads. The table shows approximately 330,000 distinct CDR3 sequences, with approximately 12% occurring only once. Sequencing used CD4+ T cells sorted from PBMCs, obtained 15 days after the yellow fever booster vaccination. The source of these receptors is a young man who received the YFV17D yellow fever vaccine.

J is TRBJ2-7 and V is TRBV11-3; tentative D call: TRBD2 (5 bases). Deletions cut 0 bases from V and 4 bases from J, with 13 bases between. CDR1 and CDR2 (germline): SGHNT, YENEEA. This CDR3 comprises 15 residues. In DNA form, the CDR3 reads TGTGCCAGCAGCTTAGAAAGGTGTCCGGGGTACGAGCAGTACGTC. Translation: CASSLERCPGYEQYV.

This clonotype was seen a few times. V is TRBV7-9 and J is TRBJ2-5; D is unresolved. Trimming took off 2 bases at V and 1 base at J, with 14 bases between the two ends. Germline V lookup: CDR1 SEHNR, CDR2 FQNEAQ (reference sequence). The CDR3 has 16 residues. The CDR3 nucleotides are TGTGCCAGCAGCTTACAAATTCTTGTAGGCCAAGAGACCCAGTACTTC. The encoded protein is CASSLQILVGQETQYF.

The V gene is TRBV7-2, the J gene TRBJ1-5, with 11 bases aligning to TRBD1. CDR3 length: 15 residues. V was clipped by 4 bases and J by 3 bases; unmatched bases: 2. The germline CDR1 and CDR2 sequences are SGHTA and FQGNSA. The CDR3 region is CASSWTGGNNQPQHF. The CDR3 nucleotides are TGTGCCAGCAGCTGGACAGGGGGCAACAATCAGCCCCAGCATTTT.

This clonotype occurred a few times. The V gene is TRBV10-3, the J gene TRBJ2-3; D is tentatively TRBD1 or TRBD2 (6 bases each). Germline V gene sequence: CDR1 ENHRY, CDR2 SYGVKD. The CDR3 spans 16 residues. Trimming shortened V by 0 bases and J by 1 base, and 11 bases separated the two germline ends. The CDR3 protein is CAISESSGGGTDTQYF. As DNA, the CDR3 is TGTGCCATCAGTGAGTCTTCCGGGGGCGGCACAGATACGCAGTATTTT.

V gene TRBV28 combines with J gene TRBJ2-7, with a tentative D call TRBD1 (5 bases). CDR3 length: 13 amino acids. The V gene lost 4 bases and the J gene lost 4 bases, with 11 bases spanning the gap. Germline V lookup: CDR1 MDHEN, CDR2 SYDVKM. In DNA, the CDR3 is TGTGCCAGCAGTTCAGGGCAGAATTACGAGCAGTACGTC. This translates into CASSSGQNYEQYV.

The rearrangement uses TRBV25-1 and TRBJ2-2; 9 positions agree with TRBD1. J lost 8 bases, V lost 6 bases, and 4 bases had no gene match. Germline CDR1 MGHDK, CDR2 SYGVNS. The CDR3 runs 13 residues. The CDR3 sequence: CASRQGAEGELFF. For the CDR3, the DNA is TGTGCCAGCAGACAGGGGGCAGAAGGGGAGCTGTTTTTT.

The J gene is TRBJ1-6, the V gene TRBV7-9, with 8 bases fitting TRBD1. CDR1 is SEHNR and CDR2 is FQNEAQ in the germline V gene (reference sequence). This CDR3 is built from 15 residues. V trimming: 2 bases; J trimming: 8 bases; junction bases outside the gene matches: 5. The CDR3 DNA sequence: TGTGCCAGCAGCTTAAGCGGGACAGGCTATTCACCCCTCCACTTT. It specifies CASSLSGTGYSPLHF.

This clonotype occurred a few times. V gene TRBV3-1 combines with J gene TRBJ2-3; the D is unclear. CDR1 is LGHDT and CDR2 is YNNKEL in the germline V gene (reference sequence). This CDR3 comprises 13 residues. V lost 3 bases and J 4 bases, leaving 8 bases between the germline ends. The CDR3 bases are TGTGCCAGCAGCCAGATTCTAGCAGATACGCAGTATTTT. Amino acid sequence: CASSQILADTQYF.

There are a few counts of this clonotype. The chain carries TRBV6-2 or TRBV6-3 and TRBJ1-5, with a tentative D call TRBD1 (6 bases). Germline V gives CDR1 MNHEY, CDR2 SVGEGT. V was trimmed by 5 bases and J by 5 bases, leaving 10 bases between them. The CDR3 consists of 13 residues. CDR3 nucleotides: TGTGCCAGCAGTAGGGGGGAATATCAGCCCCAGCATTTT. It codes for CASSRGEYQPQHF.

This rearrangement joins TRBV20-1 to TRBJ2-4; TRBD1 aligns across 7 bases. V was pared by 0 bases and J by 4 bases, with 6 bases of the junction left unmatched. The CDR3 covers 15 residues. Germline V gives CDR1 DFQATT, CDR2 SNEGSKA (reference sequence). This CDR3 is CSARDQTGSKNIQYF. CDR3 bases: TGCAGTGCTAGAGATCAGACAGGGTCGAAAAACATTCAGTACTTC.

The rearrangement uses TRBV6-6 and TRBJ2-3, with 10 bases lining up with TRBD2. Germline loops: CDR1 MNHNY, CDR2 SVGAGI (reference sequence). V lost 7 bases and J lost 8; bases outside the gene matches: 6. The CDR3 is 13 amino acids. The CDR3 nucleotides read TGTGCCAGCACCAGCGGGGGGGGCGGTACGCAGTATTTT. This encodes CASTSGGGGTQYF.

Ten or more counts support this clonotype. V is TRBV20-1 and J is TRBJ1-4; TRBD1 might be the D (6 bases). The V gene's germline CDR1 is DFQATT and CDR2 SNEGSKA (reference sequence). The CDR3 runs 13 residues. V lost 4 bases and J 0 bases, leaving 6 bases between the germline ends. The CDR3 coding sequence is TGCAGTGCTACAGGGGCAACTAATGAAAAACTGTTTTTT. Protein sequence: CSATGATNEKLFF.

This clonotype was found many times. The gene calls are TRBV12-3 or TRBV12-4 and TRBJ2-3; D possibly corresponds to TRBD1 (6 bases). Between the trimmed V and J ends, which lost 4 bases and 4 bases, there was a span of 15 bases. The CDR3 extends over 15 amino acids. The CDR3 nucleotides read TGTGCCAGCAGTTCTAGCAGGGGTGAGGCAGATACGCAGTATTTT. This sequence encodes CASSSSRGEADTQYF.

The rearrangement joins TRBV4-3 to TRBJ2-1, with D perhaps TRBD1 or TRBD2 (5 bases each). Deletions cut 0 bases from V and 4 bases from J, with 19 bases between. CDR1 is LGHNA and CDR2 is YSLEER in the germline V gene. This CDR3 region has 18 residues. CDR3 DNA: TGCGCCAGCAGCCAAGACGCTCTGGGAGCGGACACGTACAATGAGCAGTTCTTC. It is translated as CASSQDALGADTYNEQFF.

CDR3 residues: CASSQDQSGWANYGYTF. The DNA of the CDR3 is TGTGCCAGCAGCCAAGATCAATCAGGGTGGGCTAACTATGGCTACACCTTC. The rearrangement joins TRBV3-1 to TRBJ1-2; weak D call: TRBD1 (5 bases). From germline, CDR1 is LGHDT and CDR2 YNNKEL (reference sequence). V was pared by 0 bases and J by 0 bases, with 14 bases between. This CDR3 is 17 amino acids long.

This clonotype has a count of ten or more. This chain links TRBV12-3 or TRBV12-4 with TRBJ2-7, with D possibly TRBD1 on 6 matching bases. The V gene lost 4 bases and the J gene lost 3 bases, with 10 bases spanning the gap. The CDR3 runs to 13 residues. The CDR3 region has the DNA TGTGCCAGCAGTTGGGAAGGGGGCTACGAGCAGTACTTC. It translates to CASSWEGGYEQYF.

The chain couples TRBV7-7 to TRBJ1-2, with 8 nucleotides matching TRBD1. Germline CDR1 SSHAT, CDR2 FNYEAQ (reference sequence). The CDR3 totals 17 residues. The trim removed 6 bases at V and 0 bases at J, leaving 12 bases unmatched. The CDR3, as DNA: TGTGCCAGCAGTCCTCTCCGGGACAGGCGATCTAACTATGGCTACACCTTC. The encoded protein is CASSPLRDRRSNYGYTF.

The sample holds a few counts of this clonotype. J is TRBJ2-1 and V is TRBV5-1, with TRBD2 identical over 9 bases. Germline CDR1 SGHRS, CDR2 YFSETQ. This CDR3 spans 15 amino acids. J was trimmed by 5 bases and V by 6 bases; bases with no gene match: 9. The CDR3 nucleotides are TGCGCCAGCAACCCGATAGCGGGGGTTGACAATGAGCAGTTCTTC. Its protein product is CASNPIAGVDNEQFF.

This clonotype was seen repeatedly, ten times or more. The chain recombines TRBV5-1 with TRBJ1-1; D not resolved. Trimming pared 4 bases from V and 1 base from J, leaving 14 bases between. Germline V gives CDR1 SGHRS, CDR2 YFSETQ. The CDR3 is 15 amino acids. The CDR3 sequence is CASSPKPTSNTEAFF. CDR3 nucleotide sequence: TGCGCCAGCAGCCCAAAACCGACCTCGAACACTGAAGCTTTCTTT.

This chain links TRBV21-1 with TRBJ2-2; TRBD1, the D gene given by the table, was not confirmed from the DNA. TRBV21-1 is listed as a pseudogene. The CDR3 has 14 residues. Here the CDR3 reads CASRPGRNTGELFF. The CDR3 DNA follows: TGTGCCAGCAGGCCCGGGAGGAACACCGGGGAGCTGTTTTTT.